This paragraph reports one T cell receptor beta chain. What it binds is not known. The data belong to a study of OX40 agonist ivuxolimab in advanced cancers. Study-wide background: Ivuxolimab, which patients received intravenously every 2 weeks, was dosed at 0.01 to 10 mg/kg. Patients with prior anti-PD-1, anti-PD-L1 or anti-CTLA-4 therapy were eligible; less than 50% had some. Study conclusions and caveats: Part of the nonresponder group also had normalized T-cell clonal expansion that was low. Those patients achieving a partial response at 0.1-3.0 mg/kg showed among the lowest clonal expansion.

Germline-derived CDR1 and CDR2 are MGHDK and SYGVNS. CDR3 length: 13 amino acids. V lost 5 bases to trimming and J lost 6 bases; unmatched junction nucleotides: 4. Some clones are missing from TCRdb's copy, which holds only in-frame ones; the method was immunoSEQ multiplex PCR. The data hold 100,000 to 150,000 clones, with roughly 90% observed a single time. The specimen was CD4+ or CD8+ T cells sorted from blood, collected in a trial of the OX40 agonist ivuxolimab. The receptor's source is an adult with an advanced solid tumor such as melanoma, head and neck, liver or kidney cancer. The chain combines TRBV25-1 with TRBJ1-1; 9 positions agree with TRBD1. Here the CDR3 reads CASSPGTGPEAFF. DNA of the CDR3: TGTGCCAGCAGTCCTGGGACAGGGCCTGAAGCTTTCTTT.